This T cell receptor (beta chain) derives from a study of T cell responses to AZD1222 COVID-19 vaccine. Study outcomes and limitations: None of the repertoires were sampled until the peak T cell response had passed. It should be noted that donors were predominantly white British and more often female, and clonal diversity was possibly underestimated. Only six individuals given AZD1222 were seropositive at baseline. Compared with day 0, the breadth and depth of the Spike-specific TCR repertoire rose significantly after two doses of AZD1222.

TCRdb's copy holds only in-frame clones and misses some; the assay was immunoSEQ multiplex PCR. Among 100,000 to 150,000 clones, around 87% were seen once, and the ten largest hold more than 9%. Of note for this clone: The antigen remains undetermined.

From germline, CDR1 is SGHRS and CDR2 YFSETQ. The CDR3 consists of 20 residues. The ends lost 3 bases at V and 4 bases at J; junction bases unmatched: 20. The sequence was obtained from an adult in good health. Sequencing was performed on peripheral blood, taken on day 0 of AZD1222 vaccination. V is TRBV5-1 and J is TRBJ2-3; the match to TRBD2 covers 10 bases. CDR3 protein: CASSSYQSRALAGQADTQYF. CDR3 coding DNA: TGCGCCAGCAGCTCTTACCAATCCCGCGCACTAGCGGGACAAGCAGATACGCAGTATTTT.